The clone carrying this T cell receptor beta chain was counted between two and nine times. The target antigen is unknown. This sample was included in a study of molecular identifiers for immune sequencing clone quantification. Naive CD8 libraries used about 19,000 to 1,000,000 sorted cells and 10%, 30% or 50% RNA. The CDR3 is made up of 13 amino acids. V trimming: 6 bases; J trimming: 6 bases; junction bases outside the gene matches: 6. Germline loops: CDR1 GTSNPN, CDR2 SVGIG (reference sequence). Overall study results and limits: Underestimation of highly expanded clone sizes could arise where identical TCR molecules share a barcode. More than 99% of effector molecules, versus under 1% of naive-cell molecules, belonged to clones above 20 RNA copies.

TCRdb itself ran the PCR reads through MiXCR, one entry per CDR3 protein. The table has about 630,000 distinct CDR3 sequences, about 25% seen once. This receptor was identified in a human donor in good health. Some libraries in this study had Jurkat cell RNA spiked in. The sample consisted of naive CD8+ T cells from blood, with Jurkat cell RNA spiked in. Subset meaning: FACS-sorted CD8+CD4-CCR7+CD45RA+ naive T cells. V gene TRBV30 combines with J gene TRBJ2-2; 8 nucleotides align to TRBD2. CDR3: CACRAGEAGELFF. For the CDR3, the DNA is TGTGCCTGTCGAGCGGGAGAAGCCGGGGAGCTGTTTTTT.